In its sample, the clone carrying this T cell receptor (beta chain) was seen many times. This record comes from a study of T cells in Graves' hyperthyroidism and ophthalmopathy. Study overall: Once the initial diagnosis was made, peripheral blood was obtained before any treatment.

TCR beta CDR3 sequences were amplified from RNA transcripts. When the TCR CDR3 underwent first-round RT-PCR, the HTBI primer set was used. MiXCR was run by TCRdb on the multiplex PCR reads, yielding one entry per CDR3 protein. The data hold around 700,000 distinct CDR3 sequences, with about 19% observed a single time. This sequence originates from a woman aged 45-65 years with Graves' hyperthyroidism that later progressed to Graves' ophthalmopathy. Sequenced sample: blood.

CDR3 sequence reads: CSVVAGEGYEQYF. CDR3 DNA: TGCAGCGTTGTTGCGGGGGAGGGCTACGAGCAGTACTTC. The chain has TRBV29-1 and TRBJ2-7; 7 nucleotides line up with TRBD2. The CDR3 length is 13 residues. CDR1 SQVTM and CDR2 ANQGSEA come from the germline V gene. V shed 4 bases and J 3 bases; nucleotides not matched to a gene: 6.